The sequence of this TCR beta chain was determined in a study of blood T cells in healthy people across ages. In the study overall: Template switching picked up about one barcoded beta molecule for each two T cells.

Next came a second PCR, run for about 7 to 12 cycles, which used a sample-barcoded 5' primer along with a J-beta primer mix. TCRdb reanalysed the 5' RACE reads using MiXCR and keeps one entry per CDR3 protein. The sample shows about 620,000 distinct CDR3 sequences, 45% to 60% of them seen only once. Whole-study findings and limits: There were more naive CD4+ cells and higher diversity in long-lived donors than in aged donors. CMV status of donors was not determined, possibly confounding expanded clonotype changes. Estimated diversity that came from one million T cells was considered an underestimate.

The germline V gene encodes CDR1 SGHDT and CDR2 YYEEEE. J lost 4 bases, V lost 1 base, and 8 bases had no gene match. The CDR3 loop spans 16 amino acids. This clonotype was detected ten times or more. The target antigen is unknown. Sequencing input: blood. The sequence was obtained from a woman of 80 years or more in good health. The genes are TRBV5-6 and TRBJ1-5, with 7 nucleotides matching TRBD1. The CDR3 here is CASSLLRQGGNQPQHF. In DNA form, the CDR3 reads TGTGCCAGCAGCTTGCTACGACAGGGAGGAAATCAGCCCCAGCATTTT.